Below, 23 T cell receptor beta chains from the same sample are listed, as sequenced in a study of blood T cell repertoires in COVID-19. The assay was immunoSEQ multiplex PCR, and TCRdb's table has in-frame clones only and misses some. The repertoire holds some 340,000 clones, approximately 82% seen once, with approximately 3% in the top ten. Sequencing used peripheral blood. These receptors all stem from a man between 25 and 39 years old with active or convalescent COVID-19.

This chain links TRBV18 with TRBJ2-2; weak D call: TRBD2 (5 bases). CDR3 length: 13 amino acids. Between the trimmed V and J ends, which lost 5 bases and 5 bases, there was a span of 9 bases. Germline values: CDR1 KGHSH, CDR2 LQKENI. CDR3 residues: CASSDVATGELFF. In nucleotides, the CDR3 is TGTGCCAGCTCAGACGTAGCGACCGGGGAGCTGTTTTTT.

The chain recombines TRBV19 with TRBJ1-1; D is possibly TRBD1 (5 bases). Germline values: CDR1 LNHDA, CDR2 SQIVND (reference sequence). The V and J ends lost 8 bases and 5 bases respectively, with 15 bases between them. The CDR3 consists of 13 residues. CDR3 sequence reads: CASWGLSDTEAFF. The CDR3, as DNA: TGTGCCAGTTGGGGACTGTCCGATACTGAAGCTTTCTTT.

The chain couples TRBV2 to TRBJ1-5; D remains ambiguous. The CDR3 has 15 residues. The germline gives CDR1 SNHLY, CDR2 FYNNEI. V lost 1 base, J lost 1 base, and 8 bases lay in between. The CDR3: CASSEVGVSNQPQHF. CDR3 bases: TGTGCCAGCAGTGAAGTCGGTGTCAGCAATCAGCCCCAGCATTTT.

The V and J genes are TRBV19 and TRBJ1-4, with D unresolved. V lost 7 bases to trimming and J lost 5 bases, with 20 bases between them. The CDR3 runs to 16 residues. Germline CDR1 and CDR2: LNHDA and SQIVND (reference sequence). In nucleotides, the CDR3 is TGTGCCAGTACCCGGCGAGTAGGACTGCCGAATGAAAAACTGTTTTTT. Protein: CASTRRVGLPNEKLFF.

The V gene is TRBV5-5, the J gene TRBJ1-3; 7 positions match TRBD1. The length of the CDR3 is 17 residues. Germline CDR1 is SGHKS and CDR2 is YYEKEE (reference sequence). V was clipped by 3 bases and J by 1 base; unmatched bases: 10. CDR3 sequence reads: CASSSAQGLVSGNTIYF. The CDR3 bases are TGTGCCAGCAGCTCAGCACAGGGGTTGGTATCTGGAAACACCATATATTTT.

The chain is built from TRBV10-2 and TRBJ1-3, with 9 bases that match TRBD1. The ends lost 5 bases at V and 5 bases at J; junction bases unmatched: 7. Germline V CDR1 and CDR2: WSHSY, SAAADI. CDR3 length: 15 amino acids. Here the CDR3 DNA reads TGCGCCAGCAGTCAGGACAGGGGAGCACGAAACACCATATATTTT. Its translation is CASSQDRGARNTIYF.

The J gene is TRBJ1-5, the V gene TRBV4-1; D is possibly TRBD1 (5 bases). Germline CDR1 and CDR2: MGHRA and YSYEKL. The germline V and J ends were trimmed by 4 bases and 6 bases, with 10 bases remaining between them. CDR3 size: 13 residues. The DNA of the CDR3 is TGCGCCAGCAGCCGAGAAGGGGTTCAGCCCCAGCATTTT. Translating gives CASSREGVQPQHF.

This clone has a single count. This chain links TRBV7-2 with TRBJ1-1; 7 bases are shared with TRBD1. Germline V gene sequence: CDR1 SGHTA, CDR2 FQGNSA. The V and J ends lost 5 bases and 10 bases, in that order; junction bases with no gene match: 16. CDR3 length: 15 residues. The CDR3 DNA sequence: TGTGCCAGCAGCCATCACGGTAGAGGGGGCGCGAGAGCTTTCTTT. Amino acid sequence: CASSHHGRGGARAFF. Filled out from reference TRBV7-2 and TRBJ1-1, the complete variable domain reads GAGVSQSPSNKVTEKGKDVELRCDPISGHTALYWYRQSLGQGLEFLIYFQGNSAPDKSGLPSDRFSAERTGGSVSTLTIQRTQQEDSAVYLCASSHHGRGGARAFFGQGTRLTVV.

The CDR3 here is CASSITGQGYEQYF. CDR3 coding DNA: TGTGCCAGTAGTATTACTGGACAGGGGTACGAGCAGTACTTC. The J gene is TRBJ2-7, the V gene TRBV19, with TRBD1 identical over 9 bases. This CDR3 comprises 14 residues. The V gene's germline CDR1 is LNHDA and CDR2 SQIVND (reference sequence). The V and J ends lost 3 bases and 4 bases, in that order; junction bases with no gene match: 4. Full variable domain (missing parts from reference TRBV19 and TRBJ2-7): DGGITQSPKYLFRKEGQNVTLSCEQNLNHDAMYWYRQDPGQGLRLIYYSQIVNDFQKGDIAEGYSVSREKKESFPLTVTSAQKNPTAFYLCASSITGQGYEQYFGPGTRLTVT.

This chain joins TRBV7-2 and TRBJ1-2; 10 bases align to TRBD1. The ends lost 8 bases at V and 6 bases at J; junction bases unmatched: 6. Germline lookup yields CDR1 SGHTA and CDR2 FQGNSA. This CDR3 region has 13 residues. As DNA, the CDR3 is TGTGCCAGCGCGACAGGGGGCGACGATGGCTACACCTTC. Encoded protein: CASATGGDDGYTF.

This sequence joins TRBV5-4 and TRBJ2-2, with TRBD2 as a possible D gene (6 bases). V was pared by 2 bases and J by 5 bases, with 10 bases between. This CDR3 is 14 amino acids long. Looked up from germline, CDR1 is SGHNT and CDR2 is YYREEE (reference sequence). The CDR3 sequence: CASSLLGRTGELFF. In DNA, the CDR3 is TGTGCCAGCAGCTTATTGGGGAGGACCGGGGAGCTGTTTTTT.

There are a few counts of this clone. This chain connects TRBV29-1 to TRBJ2-2; 9 positions agree with TRBD1. There are 13 residues in the CDR3. Trimming removed 5 bases from V and 4 bases from J; junction bases left unmatched: 2. Looked up from germline, CDR1 is SQVTM and CDR2 is ANQGSEA. The chain's CDR3 is CSVLDRGTGELFF. The DNA for the CDR3 is TGCAGCGTTTTGGACAGGGGCACCGGGGAGCTGTTTTTT.

Details on this clone: The sample contains more than one DNA sequence encoding this CDR3. CDR3 protein: CASSLLQGADGYTF. CDR3 bases: TGCGCCAGCAGCTTACTCCAGGGGGCTGATGGCTACACCTTC. The rearrangement links TRBV5-1 to TRBJ1-2, with 8 bases identical to TRBD1. CDR3 length equals 14 residues. V shed 2 bases, J shed 6 bases, and the junction held 6 bases outside the gene matches. The germline gives CDR1 SGHRS, CDR2 YFSETQ.

J is TRBJ1-4 and V is TRBV19; 10 bases match TRBD1. CDR1 LNHDA and CDR2 SQIVND come from the germline V gene (reference sequence). The V segment lost 10 bases and the J segment 6 bases; nucleotides outside the gene matches: 8. This CDR3 comprises 14 residues. CDR3 residues: CATSGQGRYEKLFF. CDR3 DNA: TGTGCCACCTCGGGACAGGGGAGGTATGAAAAACTGTTTTTT.

This clone was seen once. V and J are TRBV6-2 or TRBV6-3 and TRBJ1-2, with TRBD1 identical over 10 bases. In germline, CDR1 is MNHEY, CDR2 SVGEGT. The CDR3 sequence is 13 residues long. The V gene end was trimmed by 3 bases and the J gene end by 12 bases; junction bases not matched to a gene: 7. CDR3 amino acids: CASSYRQGANHTF. DNA of the CDR3: TGTGCCAGCAGTTATCGACAGGGGGCGAACCACACCTTC.

The chain uses TRBV7-3 and TRBJ2-6; D possibly corresponds to TRBD1 (6 bases). V was trimmed by 2 bases and J by 0 bases, leaving 17 bases between them. The germline V gene has CDR1 SGHTA and CDR2 FQGTGA. This CDR3 comprises 19 residues. CDR3 amino acids: CASSLWGRNTLSGANVLTF. Here the CDR3 DNA reads TGTGCCAGCAGCTTATGGGGGCGCAATACCCTCTCTGGGGCCAACGTCCTGACTTTC.

V gene TRBV9 combines with J gene TRBJ2-7; possibly TRBD2 for D (6 bases). Trimming removed 4 bases from V and 5 bases from J, with 13 bases in between. The CDR3 consists of 13 residues. Germline V gene data show CDR1 as SGDLS and CDR2 as YYNGEE. In DNA, the CDR3 is TGTGCCAGCAGCCCCCCCTCTAGCGACGAGCAGTACTTC. Amino acids: CASSPPSSDEQYF.

The chain employs TRBV7-8 and TRBJ2-2, with TRBD2 as a possible D gene (5 bases). The germline gives CDR1 SGHVS, CDR2 FQNEAQ. Deletions cut 3 bases from V and 1 base from J, with 15 bases between. CDR3 length: 17 amino acids. The CDR3 DNA follows: TGTGCCAGCAGCTTGAGACTAAGCGGAAAGAACACCGGGGAGCTGTTTTTT. This gives the protein CASSLRLSGKNTGELFF.

This chain connects TRBV19 to TRBJ2-1; TRBD2 agrees at 11 bases. The trim removed 6 bases at V and 7 bases at J, leaving 11 bases unmatched. The CDR3 is made up of 16 amino acids. In germline, CDR1 is LNHDA, CDR2 SQIVND (reference sequence). The DNA of the CDR3 is TGTGCCAGTAGCAGACCTAGCGGGAGGTCAGTTAATGAGCAGTTCTTC. Protein sequence: CASSRPSGRSVNEQFF.

The chain is built from TRBV28 and TRBJ1-1; weak D call: TRBD1 (5 bases). This CDR3 spans 15 amino acids. V shed 6 bases and J shed 2 bases, with 16 bases lying between them. The V gene's germline CDR1 is MDHEN and CDR2 SYDVKM. CDR3 loop: CASSSRGQVNTEAFF. CDR3 DNA sequence: TGTGCCAGCAGCAGTAGAGGACAAGTTAACACTGAAGCTTTCTTT.

This CDR3 is CASSGTGYSNQPQHF. The CDR3 DNA reads TGTGCCAGCAGTGGTACAGGGTATAGCAATCAGCCCCAGCATTTT. V gene TRBV2 combines with J gene TRBJ1-5, with D possibly TRBD1 on 6 matching bases. There are 15 residues in the CDR3. V was shortened by 4 bases and J by 0 bases, with 10 bases between the two germline ends. Germline V CDR1 and CDR2: SNHLY, FYNNEI.

CDR3 bases: TGTGCCAGCAGCTTAAGATCACTAGCGGGAGGCTACAATGAGCAGTTCTTC. It specifies CASSLRSLAGGYNEQFF. The chain uses TRBV7-6 and TRBJ2-1; 12 bases align to TRBD2. Trimming cost V 2 bases and J 3 bases; bases outside gene matches: 5. The CDR3 has 17 residues. Germline CDR1 is SGHVS and CDR2 is FNYEAQ.

The chain joins TRBV29-1 to TRBJ1-2, with D unresolved. Trimming left V 4 bases short and J 5 bases short, with 14 bases between. Germline V gives CDR1 SQVTM, CDR2 ANQGSEA. The CDR3 is made up of 13 amino acids. The DNA for the CDR3 is TGCAGCGTTGCCCTGGCAGGACTATATGGCTACACCTTC. Amino acid sequence: CSVALAGLYGYTF.